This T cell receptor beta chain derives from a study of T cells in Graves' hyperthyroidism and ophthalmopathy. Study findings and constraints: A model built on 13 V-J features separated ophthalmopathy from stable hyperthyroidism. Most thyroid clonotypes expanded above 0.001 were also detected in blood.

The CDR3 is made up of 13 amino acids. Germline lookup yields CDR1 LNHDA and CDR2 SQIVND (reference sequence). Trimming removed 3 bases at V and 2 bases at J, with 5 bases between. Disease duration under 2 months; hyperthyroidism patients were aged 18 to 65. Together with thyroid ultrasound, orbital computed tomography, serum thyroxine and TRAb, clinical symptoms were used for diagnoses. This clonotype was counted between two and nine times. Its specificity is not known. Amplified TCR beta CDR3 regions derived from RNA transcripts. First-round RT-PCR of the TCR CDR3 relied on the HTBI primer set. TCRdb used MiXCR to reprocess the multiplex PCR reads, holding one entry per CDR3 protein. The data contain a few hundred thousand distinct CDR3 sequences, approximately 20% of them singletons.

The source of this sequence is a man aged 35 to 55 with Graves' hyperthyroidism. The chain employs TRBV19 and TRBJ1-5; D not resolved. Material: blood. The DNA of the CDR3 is TGTGCCAGTAGTATGCACGGCAATCAGCCCCAGCATTTT. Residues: CASSMHGNQPQHF.